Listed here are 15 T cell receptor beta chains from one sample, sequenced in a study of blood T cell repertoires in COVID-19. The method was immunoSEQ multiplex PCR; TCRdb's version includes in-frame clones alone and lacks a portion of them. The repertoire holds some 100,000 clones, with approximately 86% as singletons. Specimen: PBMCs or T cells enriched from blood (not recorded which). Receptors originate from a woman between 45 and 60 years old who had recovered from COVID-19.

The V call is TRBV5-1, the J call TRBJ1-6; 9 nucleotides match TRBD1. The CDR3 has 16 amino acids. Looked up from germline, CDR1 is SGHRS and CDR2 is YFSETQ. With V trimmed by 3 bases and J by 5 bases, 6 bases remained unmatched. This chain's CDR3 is CASSWYRTGDNSPLHF. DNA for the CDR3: TGCGCCAGCAGCTGGTATCGGACAGGGGATAATTCACCCCTCCACTTT. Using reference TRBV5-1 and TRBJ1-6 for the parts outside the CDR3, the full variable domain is KAGVTQTPRYLIKTRGQQVTLSCSPISGHRSVSWYQQTPGQGLQFLFEYFSETQRNKGNFPGRFSGRQFSNSRSEMNVSTLELGDSALYLCASSWYRTGDNSPLHFGNGTRLTVT.

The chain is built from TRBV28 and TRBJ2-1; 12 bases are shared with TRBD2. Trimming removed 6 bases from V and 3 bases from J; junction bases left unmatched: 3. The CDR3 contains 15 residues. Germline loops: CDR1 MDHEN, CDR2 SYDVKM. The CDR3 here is CASSLLAGGYNEQFF. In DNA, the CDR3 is TGTGCCAGCAGCTTACTAGCGGGAGGCTACAATGAGCAGTTCTTC. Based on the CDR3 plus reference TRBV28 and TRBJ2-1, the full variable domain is DVKVTQSSRYLVKRTGEKVFLECVQDMDHENMFWYRQDPGLGLRLIYFSYDVKMKEKGDIPEGYSVSREKKERFSLILESASTNQTSMYLCASSLLAGGYNEQFFGPGTRLTVL.

CDR3 loop: CASSLSQGDFGNTIYF. CDR3 DNA sequence: TGTGCCAGCAGTTTATCTCAGGGCGATTTTGGAAACACCATATATTTT. The chain has TRBV28 and TRBJ1-3; D possibly corresponds to TRBD1 (5 bases). V lost 1 base to trimming and J lost 3 bases, with 13 bases between them. Looked up from germline, CDR1 is MDHEN and CDR2 is SYDVKM. There are 16 residues in the CDR3.

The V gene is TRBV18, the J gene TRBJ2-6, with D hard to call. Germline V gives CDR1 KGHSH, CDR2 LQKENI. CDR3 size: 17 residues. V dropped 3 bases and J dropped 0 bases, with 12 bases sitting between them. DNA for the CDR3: TGTGCCAGCTCACCGAAAGACTTTACCTCTGGGGCCAACGTCCTGACTTTC. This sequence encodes CASSPKDFTSGANVLTF.

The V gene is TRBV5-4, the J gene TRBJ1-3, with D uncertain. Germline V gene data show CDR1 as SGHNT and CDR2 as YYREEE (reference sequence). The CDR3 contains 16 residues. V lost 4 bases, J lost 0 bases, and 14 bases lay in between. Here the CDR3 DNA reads TGTGCCAGCAGCCAAGAACCGGTTATCTCTGGAAACACCATATATTTT. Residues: CASSQEPVISGNTIYF.

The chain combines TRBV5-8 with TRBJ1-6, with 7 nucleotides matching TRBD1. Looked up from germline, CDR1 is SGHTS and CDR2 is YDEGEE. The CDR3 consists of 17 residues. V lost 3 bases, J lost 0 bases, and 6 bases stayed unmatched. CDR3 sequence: CASSYDRVSSYNSPLHF. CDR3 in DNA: TGTGCCAGCAGCTACGACAGGGTGAGCTCCTATAATTCACCCCTCCACTTT.

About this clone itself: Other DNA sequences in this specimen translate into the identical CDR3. The DNA of the CDR3 is TGCGCCAGCAGCTTACAGGGGGGAAACACTGAAGCTTTCTTT. Its translation: CASSLQGGNTEAFF. This sequence joins TRBV5-1 and TRBJ1-1, with 8 bases fitting TRBD1. From germline, CDR1 is SGHRS and CDR2 YFSETQ. This CDR3 has 14 residues. J was trimmed by 2 bases and V by 2 bases; bases with no gene match: 2.

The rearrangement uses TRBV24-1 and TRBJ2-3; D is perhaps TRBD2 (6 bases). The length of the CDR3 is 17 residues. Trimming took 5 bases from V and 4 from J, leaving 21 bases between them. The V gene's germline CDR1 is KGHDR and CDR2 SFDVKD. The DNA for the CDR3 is TGTGCCACCAGTGGCACCACGGGACTCGGTGGGGCAGATACGCAGTATTTT. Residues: CATSGTTGLGGADTQYF.

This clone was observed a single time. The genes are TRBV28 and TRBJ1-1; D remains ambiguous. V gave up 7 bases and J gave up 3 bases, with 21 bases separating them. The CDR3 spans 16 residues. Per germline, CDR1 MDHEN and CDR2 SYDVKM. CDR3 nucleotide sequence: TGTGCCAGCACTTTCTCGCGGGTTAGCTCGGACACTGAAGCTTTCTTT. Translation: CASTFSRVSSDTEAFF.

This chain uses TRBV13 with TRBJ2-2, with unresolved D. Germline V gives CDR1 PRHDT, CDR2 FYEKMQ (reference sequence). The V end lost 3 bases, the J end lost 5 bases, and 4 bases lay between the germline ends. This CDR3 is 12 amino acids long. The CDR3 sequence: CASSFPTGELFF. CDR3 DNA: TGTGCCAGCAGCTTCCCTACCGGGGAGCTGTTTTTT. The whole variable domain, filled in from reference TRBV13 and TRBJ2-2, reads AAGVIQSPRHLIKEKRETATLKCYPIPRHDTVYWYQQGPGQDPQFLISFYEKMQSDKGSIPDRFSAQQFSDYHSELNMSSLELGDSALYFCASSFPTGELFFGEGSRLTVL.

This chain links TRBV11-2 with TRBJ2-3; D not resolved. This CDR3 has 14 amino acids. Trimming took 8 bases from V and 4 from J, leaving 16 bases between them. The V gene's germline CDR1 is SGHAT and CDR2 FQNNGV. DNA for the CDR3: TGTGCCAGCTCACTCCCCTCCTACCCAGATACGCAGTATTTT. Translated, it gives CASSLPSYPDTQYF.

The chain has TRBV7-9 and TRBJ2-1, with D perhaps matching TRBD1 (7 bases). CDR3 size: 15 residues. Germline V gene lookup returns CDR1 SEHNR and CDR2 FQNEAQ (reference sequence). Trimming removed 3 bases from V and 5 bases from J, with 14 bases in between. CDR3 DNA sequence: TGTGCCAGCAGCTTGCCAGGGGGGAACAACAATGAGCAGTTCTTC. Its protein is CASSLPGGNNNEQFF.

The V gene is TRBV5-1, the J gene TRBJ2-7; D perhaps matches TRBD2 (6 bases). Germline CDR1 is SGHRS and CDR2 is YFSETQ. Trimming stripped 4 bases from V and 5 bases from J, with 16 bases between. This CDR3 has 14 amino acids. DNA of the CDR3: TGCGCCAGCAGCCCGATTGGGACTTACAACGAGCAGTACTTC. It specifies CASSPIGTYNEQYF.

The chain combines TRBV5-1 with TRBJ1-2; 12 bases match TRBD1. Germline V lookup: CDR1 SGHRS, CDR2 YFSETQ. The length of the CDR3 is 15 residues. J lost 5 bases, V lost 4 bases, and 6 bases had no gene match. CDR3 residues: CASSRGQGARYGYTF. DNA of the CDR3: TGCGCCAGCAGCCGGGGACAGGGGGCACGTTATGGCTACACCTTC.

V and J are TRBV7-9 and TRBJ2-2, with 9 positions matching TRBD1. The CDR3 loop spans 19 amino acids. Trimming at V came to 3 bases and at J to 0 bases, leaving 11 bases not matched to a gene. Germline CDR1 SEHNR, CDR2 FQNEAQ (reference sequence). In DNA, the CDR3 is TGTGCCAGCAGCTTCCCTGGACAGGGGCCCCGACCGAACACCGGGGAGCTGTTTTTT. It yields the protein CASSFPGQGPRPNTGELFF.